This T cell receptor beta chain was sequenced for a study of T cell responses to AZD1222 COVID-19 vaccine. Trimming took 4 bases from V and 2 from J, leaving 12 bases between them. CDR3 length: 15 residues. Germline lookup yields CDR1 SGHKS and CDR2 YYEKEE (reference sequence). Whole-study results and caveats: Unmutated variant regions are reportedly the target of nearly half of TCRs that are spike-specific.

Generated by immunoSEQ multiplex PCR, the TCRdb table keeps only in-frame clones and is missing some. The repertoire holds around 130,000 clones, with roughly nine tenths as singletons. On this clone: The antigen remains undetermined.

The chain recombines TRBV5-5 with TRBJ2-2; no firm D call. The TCR comes from an adult in good health. The sequenced sample was peripheral blood, obtained on day 0 of AZD1222 vaccination. This CDR3 is CASSDRGPNTGELFF. CDR3 sequence (DNA): TGTGCCAGCAGCGACCGTGGACCAAACACCGGGGAGCTGTTTTTT.